This T cell receptor beta chain was recovered during a study of T cell repertoires in cytomegalovirus infection. MiXCR, run by TCRdb on the reads, gives a single entry per CDR3 protein. The sample has approximately 910,000 distinct CDR3 sequences; less than 40% are singletons. This clonotype was counted many times. The antigen is unknown. Sequencing was performed on cultured CD8+ T cells from PBMCs, taken from culture after CMV antigen stimulation. This TCR derives from a human donor in good health (CMV status not recorded). Some clones in this sample may be carry-over from other donors' samples.

CDR3 amino acids: CASSSPGQGAVEQFF. The CDR3 DNA reads TGTGCCAGCAGCTCTCCGGGACAGGGGGCGGTGGAGCAGTTCTTC. This sequence joins TRBV7-9 and TRBJ2-1, with 12 bases matching TRBD1. This CDR3 is built from 15 residues. Germline CDR1 is SEHNR and CDR2 is FQNEAQ (reference sequence). V shed 4 bases and J 10 bases; nucleotides not matched to a gene: 8.